Described below is a single T cell receptor beta chain sequence and its context. Its recognized antigen is unknown. No much larger clone is present one base from it, and per-base qualities are unavailable. Collaborating institutions collected whole blood in K2EDTA tubes following their own protocols. Collaborator samples were shipped for TCRbeta analysis as frozen whole blood, isolated PBMCs, or DNA extracted from either sample type. The immunoSEQ Assay, a bias-controlled multiplex PCR, was used to amplify TCRbeta CDR3 regions from genomic DNA. The study's processing was this. The number of nucleated cells in each sample was estimated from the amplification of reference gene primers within the assay. To quantify the absolute abundance of each unique TCRbeta CDR3 rearrangement, sequence reads were collapsed and filtered. For each sample, productive Simpson clonality was calculated as the square root of Simpson's diversity index over productive rearrangements. TCRdb limited this immuneACCESS table to in-frame rearrangements with V and J called. A share of clones is missing; checked studies link under half to unresolved V genes, and the rest is unexplained. Clone size and V and J calls were adopted from that table, with D and trimming inferred from the DNA. A total of some 230,000 clones appear in this sample, approximately 80% of them only once. The ten most abundant clones make up around 7.2% of the sample.

This sample is part of a study of blood T cell repertoires in COVID-19 (dated by TCRdb to 2019 to 2021). In the study overall: The collaborator samples originated in the United States, Italy and Spain and spanned the acute and convalescent phases of COVID-19. The prospective study material was composed of cDNA or gDNA derived from T cells, B-cell-depleted T cells, or PBMCs. Samples were obtained from the ongoing ImmuneRACE study (first 160 participants) and from 1,254 subjects provided by 6 global collaborators. The sample metadata nearly always contained a de-identified subject ID, COVID-19 status, age in years and sex. Where available, HLA class I and class II types were taken from metadata supplied by the sample provider and were not determined by assay-based typing. Subjects who had been exposed to COVID-19, were actively infected with it, or had recovered from it provided the deeply sampled blood TCRbeta repertoires that made up the dataset. The repertoires were released in a freely available public database meant as a resource for research on the immune response to SARS-CoV-2. Overall study outcomes, separate from this receptor: Clinical and demographic metadata were provided uncurated, with the amount varying by source and participant.

The germline V and J ends show losses of 4 bases and 0 bases respectively, and no gene match explains 7 bases of the junction. CDR1 and CDR2 are drawn from the germline V gene (reference sequence): SGHNT, YYREEE. Reading from cysteine to phenylalanine, the CDR3 counts 16 amino acids. Only the CDR3 region is kept as DNA, spanning 48 bases read in frame from base 1. The sequencing sample was made of peripheral blood. The clonotype was recovered from a woman aged 45-60 years with acute or convalescent COVID-19. The rearranged chain carries TRBV5-4 and TRBJ2-4, with 7 bases in between that match TRBD1. The CDR3 protein: CASSRQGSAAKNIQYF. The DNA is TGTGCCAGCAGCCGACAGGGAAGTGCAGCCAAAAACATTCAGTACTTC.